The 15 T cell receptor beta chains below all came from one sample that was sequenced in a study of beta chain features in type 1 diabetes. The investigators reverse transcribed all of the isolated RNA, so they sequenced expressed TCRB transcripts. Assay: immunoSEQ multiplex PCR; the TCRdb copy retains only in-frame clones and omits some. The sample includes 150,000 or so clones, less than 10% seen only once; the top ten take 0.55% to 0.75%. Sequenced material: central memory CD4+ T cells from blood. The receptor set was obtained from a woman in her forties in good health.

The chain links TRBV7-2 to TRBJ1-1; 7 bases fit TRBD1. This CDR3 has 14 amino acids. The germline V gene has CDR1 SGHTA and CDR2 FQGNSA. The J segment lost 5 bases and the V segment lost 4 bases, leaving 7 bases of the junction unmatched. The DNA for the CDR3 is TGTGCCAGCAGCTGGAGACAGGGTGGAACTGAAGCTTTCTTT. It codes for CASSWRQGGTEAFF.

The V call is TRBV5-1, the J call TRBJ1-2; no firm D call. V was trimmed by 0 bases and J by 2 bases, leaving 5 bases between them. Looked up from germline, CDR1 is SGHRS and CDR2 is YFSETQ. The CDR3 totals 13 residues. Here the CDR3 DNA reads TGCGCCAGCAGCTTGGAAATAAACTATGGCTACACCTTC. This encodes CASSLEINYGYTF.

This clone showed up many times. The chain uses TRBV9 and TRBJ2-3; possibly TRBD2 for D (7 bases). This CDR3 is 17 amino acids long. The germline V gene encodes CDR1 SGDLS and CDR2 YYNGEE. V gave up 0 bases and J gave up 2 bases, with 16 bases separating them. CDR3 nucleotides: TGTGCCAGCAGCGTAGTCCCGGAAGGGGGGGCCACAGATACGCAGTATTTT. Translation gives CASSVVPEGGATDTQYF.

J is TRBJ2-3 and V is TRBV5-1, with D tentatively TRBD2 (6 bases). The germline CDR1 and CDR2 sequences are SGHRS and YFSETQ. Trimming removed 4 bases from V and 2 bases from J, with 14 bases in between. This CDR3 region has 15 residues. CDR3 DNA: TGCGCCAGCAGCCCGGGACTCTCTAACACAGATACGCAGTATTTT. Its protein product is CASSPGLSNTDTQYF.

The V and J genes are TRBV7-9 and TRBJ2-3, with 11 bases identical to TRBD1. Germline V gives CDR1 SEHNR, CDR2 FQNEAQ (reference sequence). Losses at the gene ends were 5 bases for V and 4 bases for J; bases not matched to a gene: 5. The CDR3 has 15 amino acids. Here the CDR3 DNA reads TGTGCCAGCAGCCTGCCGGGACAGGGGGCAGATACGCAGTATTTT. Translated, it gives CASSLPGQGADTQYF.

This chain joins TRBV15 and TRBJ1-1; maybe TRBD1 (5 bases). The CDR3 has 15 amino acids. V lost 0 bases, J lost 0 bases, and 8 bases lay in between. Germline V gene lookup returns CDR1 LNHNV and CDR2 YYDKDF (reference sequence). The CDR3 region is CATSRDLGVNTEAFF. For the CDR3, the DNA is TGTGCCACCAGCAGAGATCTAGGGGTGAACACTGAAGCTTTCTTT.

The chain carries TRBV5-1 and TRBJ1-2; tentative D call: TRBD1 (6 bases). Germline lookup yields CDR1 SGHRS and CDR2 YFSETQ. V was pared by 3 bases and J by 0 bases, with 15 bases between. CDR3 length: 16 residues. CDR3 in amino acids: CASSSGQKFTNYGYTF. The CDR3 DNA is TGCGCCAGCAGCTCAGGACAGAAATTTACTAACTATGGCTACACCTTC. Together with reference TRBV5-1 and TRBJ1-2, the CDR3 gives the full variable domain: KAGVTQTPRYLIKTRGQQVTLSCSPISGHRSVSWYQQTPGQGLQFLFEYFSETQRNKGNFPGRFSGRQFSNSRSEMNVSTLELGDSALYLCASSSGQKFTNYGYTFGSGTRLTVV.

This clone was detected ten times or more. Distinct nucleotide sequences in the sample also encode this CDR3. The V and J genes are TRBV28 and TRBJ1-5; D unresolved. Looked up from germline, CDR1 is MDHEN and CDR2 is SYDVKM. The CDR3 totals 12 residues. V was cut by 5 bases and J by 7 bases, with 9 bases left in between. The CDR3: CASSAGSQPQHF. DNA of the CDR3: TGTGCCAGCAGTGCCGGGAGCCAGCCCCAGCATTTT.

Comments on this clone: Other DNA sequences within the sample encode an identical CDR3. The chain couples TRBV7-9 to TRBJ1-2, with a possible D match to TRBD1 (5 bases). Deletions cut 2 bases from V and 4 bases from J, with 8 bases between. The CDR3 spans 13 residues. CDR1 and CDR2 from the germline V gene are SEHNR and FQNEAQ (reference sequence). CDR3 nucleotide sequence: TGTGCCAGCAGCTTACAGGGCCCCTATGGCTACACCTTC. It yields the protein CASSLQGPYGYTF.

The V and J genes are TRBV7-8 and TRBJ1-4, with 8 bases identical to TRBD1. The trim removed 5 bases at V and 4 bases at J, leaving 9 bases unmatched. This CDR3 is built from 16 residues. Germline lookup yields CDR1 SGHVS and CDR2 FQNEAQ. This CDR3 is CASSPGQGSDNEKLFF. CDR3 nucleotides: TGTGCCAGCAGCCCTGGACAGGGATCAGATAATGAAAAACTGTTTTTT.

In its sample, this clone was seen a few times. CDR3 bases: TGTGCCAGCAGCGTATCTCCCTCTGGGGCCAACGTCCTGACTTTC. This codes for CASSVSPSGANVLTF. V is TRBV9 and J is TRBJ2-6, with unresolved D. Germline assignment: CDR1 SGDLS and CDR2 YYNGEE. The length of the CDR3 is 15 residues. The germline V and J ends were trimmed by 1 base and 0 bases, with 5 bases remaining between them.

The chain uses TRBV29-1 and TRBJ2-7, with TRBD1 identical over 9 bases. Losses at the gene ends were 6 bases for V and 0 bases for J; bases not matched to a gene: 6. There are 14 residues in the CDR3. Germline V gives CDR1 SQVTM, CDR2 ANQGSEA. CDR3 protein: CSVRGQGASYEQYF. CDR3 DNA sequence: TGCAGCGTACGGGGACAGGGAGCCTCCTACGAGCAGTACTTC.

The chain employs TRBV4-1 and TRBJ2-1, with 7 bases matching TRBD1. The CDR3 totals 16 residues. J gave up 4 bases and V 2 bases, and 8 bases lay outside the gene matches. Per the germline V gene, CDR1 is MGHRA and CDR2 is YSYEKL. CDR3 amino acids: CASSQQRGQEYNEQFF. CDR3 in DNA: TGCGCCAGCAGCCAACAGCGAGGACAGGAGTACAATGAGCAGTTCTTC.

There are a few counts of this clone. The genes are TRBV19 and TRBJ2-1; D may be TRBD2 (5 bases). CDR1 is LNHDA, CDR2 SQIVND, per germline (reference sequence). This CDR3 has 13 residues. Trimming cost V 7 bases and J 3 bases, with 10 bases left between them. In DNA, the CDR3 is TGTGCCAGTAATAGGGCGGGCTACAATGAGCAGTTCTTC. It codes for CASNRAGYNEQFF. Complete variable domain (other parts from reference TRBV19 and TRBJ2-1): DGGITQSPKYLFRKEGQNVTLSCEQNLNHDAMYWYRQDPGQGLRLIYYSQIVNDFQKGDIAEGYSVSREKKESFPLTVTSAQKNPTAFYLCASNRAGYNEQFFGPGTRLTVL.

This clone was observed a handful of times. Within the sample, other DNA sequences also encode this same CDR3. This chain connects TRBV5-1 to TRBJ1-2; 10 positions match TRBD1. The CDR3 loop spans 15 amino acids. CDR1 is SGHRS and CDR2 is YFSETQ in the germline V gene. Germline trimming cut 4 bases from V and 0 bases from J; bases unmatched to any gene: 3. The DNA of the CDR3 is TGCGCCAGCAGCCGGGACAGGGGCTCTAACTATGGCTACACCTTC. Amino acid sequence: CASSRDRGSNYGYTF.